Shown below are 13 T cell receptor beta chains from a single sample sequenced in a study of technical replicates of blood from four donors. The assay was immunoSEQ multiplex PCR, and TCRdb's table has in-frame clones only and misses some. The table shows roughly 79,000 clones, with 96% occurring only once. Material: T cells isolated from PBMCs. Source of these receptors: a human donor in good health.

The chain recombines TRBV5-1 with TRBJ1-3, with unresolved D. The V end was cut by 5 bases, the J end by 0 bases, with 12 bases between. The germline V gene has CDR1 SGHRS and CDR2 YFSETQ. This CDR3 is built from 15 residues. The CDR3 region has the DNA TGCGCCAGCAGGCGGGGATTTTACTCTGGAAACACCATATATTTT. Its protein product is CASRRGFYSGNTIYF.

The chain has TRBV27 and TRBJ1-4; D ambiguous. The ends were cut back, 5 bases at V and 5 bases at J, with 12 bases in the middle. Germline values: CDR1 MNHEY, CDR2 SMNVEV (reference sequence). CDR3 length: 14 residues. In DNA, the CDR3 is TGTGCCAGCAGTCACGACTATGGGAATGAAAAACTGTTTTTT. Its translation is CASSHDYGNEKLFF.

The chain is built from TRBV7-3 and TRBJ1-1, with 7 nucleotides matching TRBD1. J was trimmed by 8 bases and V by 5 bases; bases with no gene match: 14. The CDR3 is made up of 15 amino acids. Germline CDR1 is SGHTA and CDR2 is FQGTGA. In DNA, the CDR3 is TGTGCCAGCAGCCATATTACCGGGACAGATTTCGAAGCTTTCTTT. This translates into CASSHITGTDFEAFF. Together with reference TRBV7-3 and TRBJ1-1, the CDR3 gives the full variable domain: GAGVSQTPSNKVTEKGKYVELRCDPISGHTALYWYRQSLGQGPEFLIYFQGTGAADDSGLPNDRFFAVRPEGSVSTLKIQRTERGDSAVYLCASSHITGTDFEAFFGQGTRLTVV.

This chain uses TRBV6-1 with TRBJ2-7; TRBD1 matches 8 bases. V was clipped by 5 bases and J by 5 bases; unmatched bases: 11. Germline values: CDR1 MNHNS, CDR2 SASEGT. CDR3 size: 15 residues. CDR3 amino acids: CASSRGTGISHEQYF. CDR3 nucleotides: TGTGCCAGCAGTCGCGGGACAGGAATTTCCCACGAGCAGTACTTC.

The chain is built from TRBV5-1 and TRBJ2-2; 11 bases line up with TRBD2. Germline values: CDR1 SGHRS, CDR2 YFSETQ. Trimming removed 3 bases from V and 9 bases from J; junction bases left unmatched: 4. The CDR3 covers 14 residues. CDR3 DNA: TGCGCCAGCAGCTCTACTAGCGGGAGCCGGGAGCTGTTTTTT. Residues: CASSSTSGSRELFF. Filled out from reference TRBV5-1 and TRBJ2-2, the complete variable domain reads KAGVTQTPRYLIKTRGQQVTLSCSPISGHRSVSWYQQTPGQGLQFLFEYFSETQRNKGNFPGRFSGRQFSNSRSEMNVSTLELGDSALYLCASSSTSGSRELFFGEGSRLTVL.

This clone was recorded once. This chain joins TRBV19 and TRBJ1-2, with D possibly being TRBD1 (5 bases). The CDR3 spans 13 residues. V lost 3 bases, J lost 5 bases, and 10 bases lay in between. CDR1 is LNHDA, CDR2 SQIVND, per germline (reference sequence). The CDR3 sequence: CASSIKAGYGYTF. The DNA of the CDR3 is TGTGCCAGTAGTATTAAGGCAGGGTATGGCTACACCTTC.

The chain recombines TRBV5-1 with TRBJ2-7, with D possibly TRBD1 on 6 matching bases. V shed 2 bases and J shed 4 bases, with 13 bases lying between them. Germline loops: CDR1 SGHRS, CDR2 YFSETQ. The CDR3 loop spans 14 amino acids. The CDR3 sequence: CASSFRTEDYEQYF. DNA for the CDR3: TGCGCCAGCAGCTTTCGGACAGAAGATTACGAGCAGTACTTC.

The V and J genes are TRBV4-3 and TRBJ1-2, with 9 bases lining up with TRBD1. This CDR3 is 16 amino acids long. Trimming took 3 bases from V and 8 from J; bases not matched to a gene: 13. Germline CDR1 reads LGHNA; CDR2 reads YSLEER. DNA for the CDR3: TGCGCCAGCAGCCAGACCCGTAAGACAGGGGGAGGAGGCTACACCTTC. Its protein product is CASSQTRKTGGGGYTF.

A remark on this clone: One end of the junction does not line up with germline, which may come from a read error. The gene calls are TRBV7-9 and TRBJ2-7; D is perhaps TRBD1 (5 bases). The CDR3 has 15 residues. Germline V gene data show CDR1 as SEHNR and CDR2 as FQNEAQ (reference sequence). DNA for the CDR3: TGTGCCAACAGCTTATTTCCAGGGAAGGATTTCGAGCAGTACTTC. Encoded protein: CANSLFPGKDFEQYF.

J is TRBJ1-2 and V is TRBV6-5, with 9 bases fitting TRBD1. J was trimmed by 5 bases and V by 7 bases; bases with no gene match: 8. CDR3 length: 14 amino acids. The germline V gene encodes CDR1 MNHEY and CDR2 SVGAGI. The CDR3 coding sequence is TGTGCCAGCAACCGACAGGGGGGAGATTATGGCTACACCTTC. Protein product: CASNRQGGDYGYTF.

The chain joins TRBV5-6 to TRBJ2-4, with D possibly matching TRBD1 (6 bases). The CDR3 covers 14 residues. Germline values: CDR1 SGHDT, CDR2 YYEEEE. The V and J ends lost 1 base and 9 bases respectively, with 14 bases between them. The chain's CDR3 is CASSLRQGILIQYF. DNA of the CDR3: TGTGCCAGCAGCTTGAGGCAGGGGATACTCATTCAGTACTTC.

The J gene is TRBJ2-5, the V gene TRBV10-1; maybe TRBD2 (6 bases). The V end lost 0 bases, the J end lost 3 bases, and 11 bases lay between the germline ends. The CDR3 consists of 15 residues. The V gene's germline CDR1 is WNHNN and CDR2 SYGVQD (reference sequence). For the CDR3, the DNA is TGCGCCAGCAGTGAGTCGGGTAGCGGCAAAGAGACCCAGTACTTC. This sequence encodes CASSESGSGKETQYF.

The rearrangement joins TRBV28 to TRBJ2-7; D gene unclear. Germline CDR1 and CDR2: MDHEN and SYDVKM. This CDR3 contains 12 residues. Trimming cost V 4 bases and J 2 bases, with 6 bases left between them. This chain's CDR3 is CASSWSTYEQYF. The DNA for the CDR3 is TGTGCCAGCAGTTGGAGTACCTACGAGCAGTACTTC.